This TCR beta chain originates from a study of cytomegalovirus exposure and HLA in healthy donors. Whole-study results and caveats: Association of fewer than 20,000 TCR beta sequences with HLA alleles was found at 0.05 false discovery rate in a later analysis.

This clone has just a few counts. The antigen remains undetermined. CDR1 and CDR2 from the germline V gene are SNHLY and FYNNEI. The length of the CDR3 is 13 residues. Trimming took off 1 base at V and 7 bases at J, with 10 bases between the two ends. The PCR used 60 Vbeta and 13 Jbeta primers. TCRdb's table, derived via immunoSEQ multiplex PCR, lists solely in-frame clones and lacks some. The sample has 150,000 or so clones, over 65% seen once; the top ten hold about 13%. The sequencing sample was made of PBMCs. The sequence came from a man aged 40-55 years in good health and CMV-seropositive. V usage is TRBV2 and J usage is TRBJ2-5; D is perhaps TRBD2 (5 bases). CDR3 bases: TGTGCCAGCAGTGAAGGGCCGGGGTGGACCCAGTACTTC. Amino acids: CASSEGPGWTQYF.